A selection of T cell receptor beta chains follows, all from one sample in a study of shared clonotypes between healthy human individuals. Profiling relied on immunoSEQ multiplex PCR, and the TCRdb table lists in-frame clones only, not all of them. This sample has roughly 2.2 million clones, with 85% to 95% found just once. Source material: naive CD4+ T cells from PBMCs. The receptor set was obtained from a man aged 18 to 30 in good health. Some clones in this sample may be carry-over from other donors' samples. Both conserved end residues are part of each CDR3. Fields, in order: D gene, J gene, V gene, clone size, CDR3 protein, CDR3 DNA. A D gene is named only where the DNA matches it firmly. Size is omitted from some rows. Given values are once, few, many or a class for expanded clones.

d_gene: .
j_gene: TRBJ2-2
v_gene: TRBV21-1
abundance: .
CDR3aa: CASSPLVRNLNTGELFF
CDR3nt: TGTGCCAGCAGCCCCCTAGTCAGGAACTTGAACACCGGGGAGCTGTTTTTT

d_gene: .
j_gene: TRBJ2-7
v_gene: TRBV20-1
abundance: .
CDR3aa: CSAGEQYF
CDR3nt: TGCAGTGCTGGGGAGCAGTACTTC

d_gene: TRBD2
j_gene: TRBJ2-3
v_gene: TRBV7-3
abundance: .
CDR3aa: CLTGGASTDTQYF
CDR3nt: TGTCTAACCGGGGGGGCCAGCACAGATACGCAGTATTTT

d_gene: .
j_gene: TRBJ2-7
v_gene: TRBV5-1
abundance: .
CDR3aa: CASSLPGTLYEQYF
CDR3nt: TGCGCCAGCAGCTTGCCAGGCACTCTCTACGAGCAGTACTTC

d_gene: .
j_gene: TRBJ1-1
v_gene: TRBV6-6
abundance: .
CDR3aa: CASSYFSSVYTEAFF
CDR3nt: TGTGCCAGCAGTTACTTCAGTTCGGTCTACACTGAAGCTTTCTTT

d_gene: TRBD2
j_gene: TRBJ2-1
v_gene: TRBV6-1
abundance: .
CDR3aa: CASGPTSGSDEQFF
CDR3nt: TGTGCCAGCGGCCCTACTAGCGGGAGTGATGAGCAGTTCTTC

d_gene: .
j_gene: TRBJ2-1
v_gene: TRBV27
abundance: .
CDR3aa: CACSLGYRFF
CDR3nt: TGTGCCTGTTCTTTAGGGTATCGGTTCTTC

d_gene: TRBD1
j_gene: TRBJ1-1
v_gene: TRBV5-1
abundance: .
CDR3aa: CASSAAGQGNTEAFF
CDR3nt: TGCGCCAGCAGCGCCGCGGGACAGGGGAACACTGAAGCTTTCTTT

d_gene: TRBD2
j_gene: TRBJ2-2
v_gene: TRBV28
abundance: .
CDR3aa: CASRDITGTSRSTGELFF
CDR3nt: TGTGCCAGCAGGGACATAACCGGGACTAGCAGGAGCACCGGGGAGCTGTTTTTT

d_gene: TRBD1
j_gene: TRBJ2-7
v_gene: TRBV28
abundance: .
CDR3aa: CASSSHRTGDNYEQYF
CDR3nt: TGTGCCAGCAGTTCACACCGGACAGGGGATAACTACGAGCAGTACTTC

d_gene: TRBD2
j_gene: TRBJ2-3
v_gene: TRBV11-3
abundance: .
CDR3aa: CASSLGGREMADTQYF
CDR3nt: TGTGCCAGCAGCTTAGGAGGGCGGGAGATGGCAGATACGCAGTATTTT

d_gene: .
j_gene: TRBJ2-7
v_gene: TRBV6-5
abundance: few
CDR3aa: CASSYGGTYEQYF
CDR3nt: TGTGCCAGCAGTTACGGGGGTACCTACGAGCAGTACTTC

d_gene: .
j_gene: TRBJ2-1
v_gene: TRBV7-9
abundance: .
CDR3aa: CASSSGRNEQFF
CDR3nt: TGTGCCAGCAGCTCCGGCAGGAATGAGCAGTTCTTC

d_gene: TRBD2
j_gene: TRBJ2-3
v_gene: TRBV6-1
abundance: .
CDR3aa: CASNGLAGGTDTQYF
CDR3nt: TGTGCCAGCAACGGACTAGCGGGAGGTACAGATACGCAGTATTTT

d_gene: TRBD1
j_gene: TRBJ2-7
v_gene: TRBV25-1
abundance: .
CDR3aa: CASSELGDRGREQYF
CDR3nt: TGTGCCAGCAGTGAGCTAGGGGACAGGGGTAGGGAGCAGTACTTC

d_gene: .
j_gene: TRBJ2-6
v_gene: TRBV2
abundance: .
CDR3aa: CASSSVSGANVLTF
CDR3nt: TGTGCCAGCAGTTCGGTCTCTGGGGCCAACGTCCTGACTTTC

d_gene: .
j_gene: TRBJ2-6
v_gene: TRBV27
abundance: .
CDR3aa: CASSPTTGSGANVLTF
CDR3nt: TGTGCCAGCAGTCCCACGACAGGCTCTGGGGCCAACGTCCTGACTTTC

d_gene: .
j_gene: TRBJ1-3
v_gene: TRBV28
abundance: .
CDR3aa: CASTGGMVNTIYF
CDR3nt: TGTGCCAGCACTGGGGGTATGGTAAACACCATATATTTT

d_gene: TRBD1
j_gene: TRBJ2-2
v_gene: TRBV6-6
abundance: .
CDR3aa: CASRGRQGATGELFF
CDR3nt: TGTGCCAGCAGAGGAAGGCAGGGGGCCACCGGGGAGCTGTTTTTT

d_gene: TRBD2
j_gene: TRBJ2-3
v_gene: TRBV7-9
abundance: .
CDR3aa: CASSFGRAGLADTQYF
CDR3nt: TGTGCCAGCAGCTTCGGGCGAGCGGGACTAGCTGATACGCAGTATTTT

d_gene: TRBD1
j_gene: TRBJ2-7
v_gene: TRBV5-6
abundance: .
CDR3aa: CASSLGDRDSYEQYF
CDR3nt: TGTGCCAGCAGCTTGGGGGACAGGGACTCCTACGAGCAGTACTTC

d_gene: .
j_gene: TRBJ2-7
v_gene: TRBV5-1
abundance: .
CDR3aa: CASSSDYREQYF
CDR3nt: TGCGCCAGCAGCTCGGACTACCGCGAGCAGTACTTC

d_gene: .
j_gene: TRBJ2-2
v_gene: TRBV7-9
abundance: .
CDR3aa: CASSPRGTGGPRNTGELFF
CDR3nt: TGTGCCAGCAGCCCCCGGGGGACGGGCGGGCCCCGAAACACCGGGGAGCTGTTTTTT

d_gene: TRBD1
j_gene: TRBJ1-2
v_gene: TRBV7-2
abundance: .
CDR3aa: CASSLGTGGLPDGYTF
CDR3nt: TGTGCCAGCAGCTTAGGGACAGGGGGCCTCCCGGATGGCTACACCTTC

d_gene: TRBD1
j_gene: TRBJ2-7
v_gene: TRBV7-6
abundance: .
CDR3aa: CASSTMKQGGLEQYF
CDR3nt: TGTGCCAGCAGCACTATGAAACAGGGGGGACTCGAGCAGTACTTC

d_gene: .
j_gene: TRBJ2-7
v_gene: TRBV28
abundance: .
CDR3aa: CASSPYSNSYEQYF
CDR3nt: TGTGCCAGCAGTCCCTACTCCAACTCCTACGAGCAGTACTTC

d_gene: .
j_gene: TRBJ1-2
v_gene: TRBV29-1
abundance: .
CDR3aa: CSVGKVGWAYGYTF
CDR3nt: TGCAGCGTTGGGAAGGTGGGATGGGCCTATGGCTACACCTTC

d_gene: TRBD1
j_gene: TRBJ2-7
v_gene: TRBV11-2
abundance: .
CDR3aa: CASSSGGQRLYEQYF
CDR3nt: TGTGCCAGCAGCTCTGGGGGACAGCGGCTTTACGAGCAGTACTTC

d_gene: TRBD1
j_gene: TRBJ1-1
v_gene: TRBV19
abundance: .
CDR3aa: CASRDRGRSGTEAFF
CDR3nt: TGTGCCAGTAGAGACAGGGGGCGAAGCGGCACTGAAGCTTTCTTT

d_gene: .
j_gene: TRBJ2-7
v_gene: TRBV7-9
abundance: .
CDR3aa: CASSLGLNSERVEQYF
CDR3nt: TGTGCCAGCAGCTTAGGCTTAAATAGTGAGAGGGTCGAGCAGTACTTC

d_gene: TRBD1
j_gene: TRBJ1-5
v_gene: TRBV6-5
abundance: .
CDR3aa: CASSRTGSQPQHF
CDR3nt: TGTGCCAGCAGTAGGACAGGGTCTCAGCCCCAGCATTTT

d_gene: TRBD2
j_gene: TRBJ2-1
v_gene: TRBV28
abundance: .
CDR3aa: CASRPFVGGSSYNEQFF
CDR3nt: TGTGCCAGCAGACCCTTTGTAGGCGGGAGCTCCTACAATGAGCAGTTCTTC

d_gene: .
j_gene: TRBJ2-7
v_gene: TRBV6-6
abundance: .
CDR3aa: CASRPRTGTHEQYF
CDR3nt: TGTGCCAGCAGACCCAGAACAGGGACCCACGAGCAGTACTTC

d_gene: TRBD2
j_gene: TRBJ2-7
v_gene: TRBV27
abundance: few
CDR3aa: CASNTMREGYEQYF
CDR3nt: TGTGCCAGCAACACCATGCGGGAGGGCTACGAGCAGTACTTC